These T cell receptor beta chains were read from a single sample in a study of shared clonotypes between healthy human individuals. Generated by immunoSEQ multiplex PCR, the TCRdb table keeps only in-frame clones and is missing some. The sample carries 780,000 or so clones, 72% recorded once. The sample was memory CD4+ T cells sorted from blood. These receptors all stem from a woman aged 30 to 39 in good health. Each CDR3 is given with its conserved first and last residue. A D gene is named only where the DNA matches it firmly. Clone size is shown for a subset of rows, as once, few, many or a class of expanded clone.

. TRBJ1-1 TRBV28 TRBD1 CASSLRQGVETFF TGTGCCAGCAGTTTGAGACAGGGTGTCGAAACTTTCTTT
. TRBJ2-5 TRBV15 TRBD2 CATSRVAGLAGLQETQYF TGTGCCACCAGCAGAGTTGCGGGACTAGCGGGACTACAAGAGACCCAGTACTTC
. TRBJ2-1 TRBV28 TRBD1 CASSHAGTGTPMKQFF TGTGCCAGCAGTCACGCCGGGACAGGGACCCCAATGAAGCAGTTCTTC
. TRBJ2-7 TRBV18 . CASSPPFGGIRDEQYF TGTGCCAGCTCACCGCCCTTCGGCGGGATCCGCGACGAGCAGTACTTC
. TRBJ2-7 TRBV10-3 . CAISESGSYEQYF TGTGCCATCAGTGAGTCAGGTAGCTACGAGCAGTACTTC
. TRBJ2-1 TRBV29-1 . CSVGGQAGNEQFF TGCAGCGTCGGAGGACAGGCGGGAAATGAGCAGTTCTTC
. TRBJ2-1 TRBV9 . CASSVSAYNEQFF TGTGCCAGCAGCGTATCCGCTTACAATGAGCAGTTCTTC
. TRBJ1-5 TRBV6-5 . CASSYSMDEPQHF TGTGCCAGCAGTTACTCAATGGATGAGCCCCAGCATTTT
. TRBJ2-3 TRBV6-4 . CASSDQPTDTQYF TGTGCCAGCAGTGATCAGCCAACAGATACGCAGTATTTT
. TRBJ1-1 TRBV7-9 . CASSSPGNTEAFF TGTGCCAGCAGCTCCCCAGGGAACACTGAAGCTTTCTTT
. TRBJ2-1 TRBV11-2 TRBD2 CASSLVSGKGYEQFF TGTGCCAGCAGCTTAGTTAGCGGGAAGGGTTACGAGCAGTTCTTC
. TRBJ1-4 TRBV6-1 . CASSERGALNEKLFF TGTGCCAGCAGTGAACGAGGGGCGCTTAATGAAAAACTGTTTTTT
. TRBJ2-2 TRBV29-1 TRBD2 CSVGTAGVTGELFF TGCAGCGTTGGAACAGCGGGAGTCACCGGGGAGCTGTTTTTT
. TRBJ2-3 TRBV27 . CASSRRGGTDTQYF TGTGCCAGCAGCCGACGAGGGGGCACAGATACGCAGTATTTT
. TRBJ1-2 TRBV18 . CASSPGQDRYGYTF TGTGCCAGCTCACCAGGGCAGGACCGCTATGGCTACACCTTC
. TRBJ2-2 TRBV28 TRBD1 CASSLDRGNTGELFF TGTGCCAGCAGTTTAGACAGGGGCAACACCGGGGAGCTGTTTTTT
once TRBJ2-2 TRBV5-1 . CASSFNSLYAGELFF TGCGCCAGCAGCTTCAACAGCCTGTACGCCGGGGAGCTGTTTTTT
few TRBJ2-6 TRBV27 . CASSLKVSSGANVLTF TGTGCCAGCAGTTTAAAGGTCAGCTCTGGGGCCAACGTCCTGACTTTC
. TRBJ2-1 TRBV30 . CAWSPGASRLNEQFF TGTGCCTGGAGTCCAGGGGCTAGTCGACTCAATGAGCAGTTCTTC
. TRBJ2-5 TRBV2 . CASSVADTLGTQYF TGTGCCAGCAGTGTGGCGGATACCCTTGGGACCCAGTACTTC
. TRBJ2-7 TRBV11-2 TRBD1 CASRDGQGNSYEQYF TGTGCCAGTAGGGACGGACAGGGAAACTCCTACGAGCAGTACTTC
. TRBJ2-3 TRBV19 . CASSPSTDTQYF TGTGCCAGTAGTCCCTCCACAGATACGCAGTATTTT
. TRBJ1-1 TRBV18 TRBD1 CASSPSQGRTEAFF TGTGCCAGCTCACCGTCACAGGGGAGGACTGAAGCTTTCTTT
. TRBJ2-2 TRBV7-9 . CASSTSGRGYTGELFF TGTGCCAGCAGCACAAGTGGGAGGGGGTACACCGGGGAGCTGTTTTTT
. TRBJ2-7 TRBV2 TRBD2 CASREASGSREQYF TGTGCCAGCAGGGAAGCTAGCGGGAGCCGCGAGCAGTACTTC
. TRBJ2-5 TRBV4-2 . CASSFNRDTQETQYF TGTGCCAGCAGCTTTAACCGGGACACACAAGAGACCCAGTACTTC
once TRBJ2-1 TRBV7-9 . CASSLGGSLYNEQFF TGTGCCAGCAGCTTAGGTGGCAGTCTTTACAATGAGCAGTTCTTC
. TRBJ2-7 TRBV28 TRBD1 CASKNRGQGSHEQYF TGTGCCAGCAAGAATAGGGGACAGGGTTCCCACGAGCAGTACTTC
. TRBJ2-1 TRBV2 . CASSARAFKRGHNEQFF TGTGCCAGCAGTGCAAGGGCCTTCAAGCGAGGTCACAATGAGCAGTTCTTC
few TRBJ1-3 TRBV7-9 . CASSLDRLSGNTIYF TGTGCCAGCAGCTTAGACCGGCTCTCTGGAAACACCATATATTTT
once TRBJ2-1 TRBV25-1 . CASSEYEQFF TGTGCCAGCAGTGAATATGAGCAGTTCTTC
. TRBJ2-7 TRBV6-1 . CASRSLSQYEQYF TGTGCCAGCAGATCCCTGTCCCAGTACGAGCAGTACTTC
. TRBJ2-1 TRBV5-1 TRBD2 CASSLPGTSGDNEQFF TGCGCCAGCAGCTTGCCCGGGACTAGCGGTGACAATGAGCAGTTCTTC
. TRBJ2-2 TRBV4-2 TRBD2 CASSQTPGGAGELFF TGTGCCAGCAGCCAGACACCGGGGGGGGCCGGGGAGCTGTTTTTT
. TRBJ1-1 TRBV6-5 TRBD1 CASRLYRGNTEAFF TGTGCCAGCAGATTATACAGGGGAAACACTGAAGCTTTCTTT
. TRBJ2-2 TRBV10-3 . CAISRVFGTGELFF TGTGCCATCAGCCGGGTTTTCGGCACCGGGGAGCTGTTTTTT
. TRBJ2-6 TRBV4-2 TRBD1 CASSQAGQTGANVLTF TGTGCCAGCAGCCAAGCGGGACAGACTGGGGCCAACGTCCTGACTTTC
. TRBJ1-1 TRBV7-6 . CASSPTPGVETEAFF TGTGCCAGCAGCCCAACGCCGGGAGTCGAGACTGAAGCTTTCTTT
. TRBJ2-5 TRBV7-8 . CASSRDNNQETQYF TGTGCCAGCAGCCGGGACAACAACCAAGAGACCCAGTACTTC
. TRBJ2-7 TRBV6-4 . CASSLGYEQYF TGTGCCAGCAGTTTGGGTTACGAGCAGTACTTC
. TRBJ1-1 TRBV12-2 . CASRHPPSRGEMNTEAFF TGTGCAAGTCGCCACCCACCCTCTCGGGGAGAGATGAACACTGAAGCTTTCTTT
. TRBJ1-5 TRBV2 . CASSPGGVRLQPQHF TGTGCCAGCAGCCCCGGGGGGGTGAGGCTTCAGCCCCAGCATTTT
. TRBJ1-2 TRBV5-5 . CASSQDISGNYGYTF TGTGCCAGCAGCCAGGATATCTCGGGGAACTATGGCTACACCTTC
. TRBJ1-5 TRBV18 TRBD1 CASSATGGNQPQHF TGTGCCAGCTCAGCCACAGGGGGCAACCAGCCCCAGCATTTT
. TRBJ2-1 TRBV28 . CASSSPGHPGNEQFF TGTGCCAGCAGTTCACCGGGACACCCAGGCAATGAGCAGTTCTTC
. TRBJ2-3 TRBV5-1 . CASSLDYSSVGTDTQYF TGCGCCAGCAGCTTGGACTATTCGAGTGTCGGCACAGATACGCAGTATTTT
once TRBJ2-5 TRBV11-2 TRBD1 CASSRDRVGETQYF TGTGCCAGCAGCCGGGACAGGGTCGGAGAGACCCAGTACTTC
once TRBJ2-7 TRBV5-5 . CASSLAGKPYEQYF TGTGCCAGCAGCTTGGCGGGGAAACCCTACGAGCAGTACTTC
. TRBJ2-4 TRBV13 . CASSEFGVGKNIQYF TGTGCCAGCTCAGAATTCGGGGTTGGCAAAAACATTCAGTACTTC
. TRBJ1-4 TRBV5-4 . CASSLGTAREKLFF TGTGCCAGCAGCTTGGGCACAGCCAGGGAAAAACTGTTTTTT
. TRBJ1-3 TRBV7-9 TRBD1 CASSFTGQSRNTIYF TGTGCCAGCAGCTTTACGGGACAGAGTAGAAACACCATATATTTT
. TRBJ1-3 TRBV19 . CATKGQLSSGNTIYF TGTGCCACAAAAGGACAGTTAAGCTCTGGAAACACCATATATTTT
once TRBJ1-2 TRBV28 . CASSLADSGYGYTF TGTGCCAGCAGTTTGGCCGACAGCGGCTATGGCTACACCTTC
. TRBJ2-7 TRBV13 . CASSLGPARGSYEQYF TGTGCCAGCAGCTTAGGCCCCGCCAGGGGATCCTACGAGCAGTACTTC